This TCR beta chain stems from a study of T cells in Graves' hyperthyroidism and ophthalmopathy. Amplification of TCR beta CDR3 regions used RNA as the template. First-round RT-PCR targeting the TCR CDR3 was performed with the HTBI primer set. Via MiXCR, TCRdb re-called the multiplex PCR reads, giving one row per CDR3 protein. The sample yields about 680,000 distinct CDR3 sequences, over 35% seen once. CDR3 length equals 12 residues. Trimming stripped 2 bases from V and 2 bases from J, with 4 bases between. Germline CDR1 reads WNHNN; CDR2 reads SYGVQD (reference sequence). This sequence was found in a woman aged 40 to 50 with Graves' hyperthyroidism. The chain employs TRBV10-1 and TRBJ2-7; D remains ambiguous. Sequencing used blood. The CDR3 protein is CASSENPYEQYF. The CDR3 DNA sequence: TGCGCCAGCAGTGAGAATCCCTACGAGCAGTACTTC.